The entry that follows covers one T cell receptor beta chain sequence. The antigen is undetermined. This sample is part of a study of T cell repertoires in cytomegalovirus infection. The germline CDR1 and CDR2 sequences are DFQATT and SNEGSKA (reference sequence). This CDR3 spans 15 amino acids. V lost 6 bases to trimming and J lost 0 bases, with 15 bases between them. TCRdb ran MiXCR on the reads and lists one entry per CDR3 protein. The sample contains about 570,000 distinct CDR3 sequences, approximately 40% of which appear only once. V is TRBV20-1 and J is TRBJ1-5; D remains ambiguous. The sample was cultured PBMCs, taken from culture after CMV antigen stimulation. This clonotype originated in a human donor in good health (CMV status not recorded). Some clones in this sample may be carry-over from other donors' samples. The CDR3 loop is CSALERYYSNQPQHF. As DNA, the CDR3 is TGCAGTGCCCTAGAGAGATATTATAGCAATCAGCCCCAGCATTTT.